Listed below are T cell receptor beta chains from one sample, sequenced in a study of blood T cell repertoires in COVID-19. TCRdb's copy holds only in-frame clones and misses some; the assay was immunoSEQ multiplex PCR. The table has under 150,000 clones, approximately 90% seen once. Sequenced sample: peripheral blood. All receptors derive from a woman aged 40 to 50 with acute or convalescent COVID-19. The CDR3 runs from the conserved cysteine through the conserved F or W. Each record gives: D gene, CDR3 length, V gene, J gene, CDR3 protein, CDR3 DNA. D genes are given only for firm matches.

>TRBD1|20|TRBV6-1|TRBJ1-1
CASSEGAGGVRIGGLGEAFF
TGTGCCAGCAGTGAAGGGGCAGGGGGCGTTAGAATCGGCGGTTTGGGTGAAGCTTTCTTT
>-|15|TRBV4-2|TRBJ2-7
CASSQDGGSPYEQYF
TGTGCCAGCAGCCAAGATGGCGGTTCGCCCTACGAGCAGTACTTC
>-|11|TRBV30|TRBJ1-5
CAWSSVGPQHF
TGTGCCTGGAGCTCGGTTGGGCCCCAGCATTTT
>-|16|TRBV4-3|TRBJ2-3
CASSQEGRGRTDTQYF
TGCGCCAGCAGCCAAGAAGGGCGGGGCCGCACAGATACGCAGTATTTT
>TRBD1|14|TRBV6-5|TRBJ1-1
CASSYGMQGAIAFF
TGTGCCAGCAGTTACGGGATGCAGGGGGCAATAGCTTTCTTT
>TRBD2|16|TRBV7-9|TRBJ2-1
CASSLSGLAGGNEQFF
TGTGCCAGCAGCTTATCGGGACTAGCGGGGGGAAATGAGCAGTTCTTC
>-|18|TRBV19|TRBJ1-6
CASSRDFQPSSYNSPLHF
TGTGCCAGTAGTAGGGACTTCCAACCTAGCTCCTATAATTCACCCCTCCACTTT
>-|10|TRBV6-6|TRBJ2-1
CASRKLVQFF
TGTGCCAGCAGAAAACTAGTACAGTTCTTC
>-|15|TRBV5-1|TRBJ2-1
CASSLDGSSYNEQFF
TGCGCCAGCAGCTTGGACGGGAGCTCCTACAATGAGCAGTTCTTC
>-|14|TRBV28|TRBJ2-1
CASSPPGPMDEQFF
TGTGCCAGCAGTCCGCCTGGGCCCATGGATGAGCAGTTCTTC
>TRBD1|15|TRBV18|TRBJ1-1
CASSPLTGLNTEAFF
TGTGCCAGCTCACCATTGACAGGGCTTAACACTGAAGCTTTCTTT
>-|16|TRBV2|TRBJ1-6
CATWGGPDPYNSPLHF
TGTGCCACCTGGGGAGGTCCCGACCCCTATAATTCACCCCTCCACTTT